This TCR beta chain is drawn from a study of T cells in Graves' hyperthyroidism and ophthalmopathy. Trimming removed 5 bases from V and 1 base from J; junction bases left unmatched: 12. CDR3 length: 18 residues. In germline, CDR1 is MDHEN, CDR2 SYDVKM. This clonotype was observed many times. Amplified TCR beta CDR3 regions derived from RNA transcripts. With the HTBI primer set, the TCR CDR3 went through a first round of RT-PCR. TCRdb itself ran the multiplex PCR reads through MiXCR, one entry per CDR3 protein. The table lists more than 550,000 distinct CDR3 sequences, around 16% of them singletons. The sequence came from a man in his fifties with Graves' hyperthyroidism. Sample: blood. The chain carries TRBV28 and TRBJ2-1, with 9 nucleotides matching TRBD2. The CDR3 DNA reads as TGTGCCAGCAGTCCCGTGGGTAGGCTAGCGGGATCCTACAATGAGCAGTTCTTC. Its protein is CASSPVGRLAGSYNEQFF.